These T cell receptor beta chains were read from a single sample in a study of shared clonotypes between healthy human individuals. The data were produced by immunoSEQ multiplex PCR, yet TCRdb's version contains in-frame clones alone and is incomplete. The table lists some 2,000,000 clones, 90% to 95% of them singletons, with 0.1% to 0.15% in the top ten. Sequencing was performed on naive CD4+ T cells sorted from blood. These receptors were collected from a man younger than 35 in good health. CDR3s include the opening cysteine and the closing phenylalanine or tryptophan. Fields, in order: V gene, D gene, clone size, J gene, CDR3 protein, CDR3 DNA. The D gene is left open where the match is weak. Expanded clones get a size class; other rows say once, few or many, or leave the size out.

TRBV25-1,-,-,TRBJ2-2,CASSEHRGNTGELFF,TGTGCCAGCAGTGAGCATAGGGGAAACACCGGGGAGCTGTTTTTT
TRBV30,-,-,TRBJ1-5,CAWSIWTETNQPQHF,TGTGCCTGGAGTATCTGGACAGAAACTAATCAGCCCCAGCATTTT
TRBV7-2,TRBD2,once,TRBJ2-7,CASSLYQAGGTYEQYF,TGTGCCAGCAGCTTATATCAGGCGGGAGGTACCTACGAGCAGTACTTC
TRBV30,TRBD1,-,TRBJ2-5,CAWSVQGAITQYF,TGTGCCTGGAGTGTACAGGGGGCGATCACCCAGTACTTC
TRBV6-5,TRBD2,-,TRBJ2-3,CASSYSSSGVTDTQYF,TGTGCCAGCAGTTACTCATCTAGCGGGGTCACAGATACGCAGTATTTT
TRBV5-1,-,-,TRBJ1-3,CARNIRGTGNTIYF,TGCGCCAGAAATATCAGGGGCACTGGAAACACCATATATTTT
TRBV27,-,-,TRBJ2-2,CASSPYVQGKTGELFF,TGTGCCAGCAGTCCCTATGTCCAGGGAAAAACCGGGGAGCTGTTTTTT
TRBV30,-,-,TRBJ1-6,CAWSILNSPLHF,TGTGCCTGGAGCATCCTTAATTCACCCCTCCACTTT
TRBV9,-,once,TRBJ2-3,CASSGGDTQYF,TGTGCCAGCAGCGGAGGGGATACGCAGTATTTT
TRBV7-9,TRBD1,few,TRBJ2-5,CASSLGQGTQETQYF,TGTGCCAGCAGCTTAGGACAGGGGACCCAAGAGACCCAGTACTTC
TRBV7-6,-,-,TRBJ2-7,CASSLILSGYEQYF,TGTGCCAGCAGCTTGATACTCTCCGGATACGAGCAGTACTTC
TRBV6-1,TRBD2,-,TRBJ2-7,CASSDLRAGGRGEQYF,TGTGCCAGCAGTGACCTCCGGGCGGGAGGGCGAGGTGAGCAGTACTTC
TRBV2,-,-,TRBJ1-1,CAGGQLGTEAFF,TGTGCCGGTGGACAACTGGGCACTGAAGCTTTCTTT
TRBV10-3,-,-,TRBJ2-1,CAISHDRHPARPSADNEQFF,TGTGCCATCAGTCATGACAGGCATCCCGCCCGTCCCTCCGCCGACAATGAGCAGTTCTTC
TRBV6-1,-,-,TRBJ1-1,CAIRVAGNTEAFF,TGTGCCATACGGGTGGCGGGGAACACTGAAGCTTTCTTT
TRBV11-2,-,-,TRBJ1-1,CASTPSSARMNTEAFF,TGTGCCAGCACCCCCAGCTCTGCGCGCATGAACACTGAAGCTTTCTTT
TRBV6-6,-,once,TRBJ2-5,CASRGDIHQYF,TGTGCCAGCAGAGGAGACATTCACCAGTACTTC
TRBV7-2,TRBD1,-,TRBJ1-2,CASSPEGTGIFYGYTF,TGTGCCAGCAGCCCGGAAGGGACAGGGATCTTCTATGGCTACACCTTC
TRBV15,-,-,TRBJ2-7,CATSKEGGPTYEQYF,TGTGCCACCAGTAAAGAAGGGGGACCAACCTACGAGCAGTACTTC
TRBV28,-,-,TRBJ2-6,CASSSRGLPGANVLTF,TGTGCCAGCAGTTCAAGGGGTCTCCCTGGGGCCAACGTCCTGACTTTC
TRBV5-1,TRBD1,-,TRBJ1-1,CASSLPGTGGTEAFF,TGCGCCAGCAGCTTACCCGGGACAGGAGGGACTGAAGCTTTCTTT
TRBV28,TRBD1,-,TRBJ2-7,CASSPGTGGKQYF,TGTGCCAGCAGTCCCGGGACAGGGGGCAAGCAGTACTTC
TRBV30,-,-,TRBJ1-1,CAGTRMNTEAFF,TGTGCCGGGACCAGGATGAACACTGAAGCTTTCTTT
TRBV30,-,once,TRBJ1-6,CAWSDKGNSPLHF,TGTGCCTGGAGTGATAAGGGGAATTCACCCCTCCACTTT
TRBV11-2,-,-,TRBJ2-3,CASSPLTATDTQYF,TGTGCCAGCAGCCCCTTGACTGCTACAGATACGCAGTATTTT
TRBV6-1,-,-,TRBJ1-6,CASSEAIEKGKGNSPLHF,TGTGCCAGCAGTGAAGCAATAGAGAAGGGGAAGGGTAATTCACCCCTCCACTTT
TRBV7-9,-,-,TRBJ2-1,CASTVGTYNEQFF,TGTGCCAGCACCGTCGGGACCTACAATGAGCAGTTCTTC
TRBV10-2,-,once,TRBJ1-5,CASSDLPAGSNQPQHF,TGCGCCAGCAGTGACCTACCCGCAGGGAGCAATCAGCCCCAGCATTTT
TRBV6-6,-,-,TRBJ1-6,CASSYGGTGSPLHF,TGTGCCAGCAGTTACGGGGGGACGGGCTCACCCCTCCACTTT
TRBV29-1,TRBD2,-,TRBJ2-7,CSVEELAGDGRAYEQYF,TGCAGCGTTGAAGAACTAGCGGGAGACGGACGGGCCTACGAGCAGTACTTC
TRBV4-2,-,-,TRBJ2-3,CASSRQGPRDTQYF,TGTGCCAGCAGCCGGCAGGGCCCGCGGGATACGCAGTATTTT